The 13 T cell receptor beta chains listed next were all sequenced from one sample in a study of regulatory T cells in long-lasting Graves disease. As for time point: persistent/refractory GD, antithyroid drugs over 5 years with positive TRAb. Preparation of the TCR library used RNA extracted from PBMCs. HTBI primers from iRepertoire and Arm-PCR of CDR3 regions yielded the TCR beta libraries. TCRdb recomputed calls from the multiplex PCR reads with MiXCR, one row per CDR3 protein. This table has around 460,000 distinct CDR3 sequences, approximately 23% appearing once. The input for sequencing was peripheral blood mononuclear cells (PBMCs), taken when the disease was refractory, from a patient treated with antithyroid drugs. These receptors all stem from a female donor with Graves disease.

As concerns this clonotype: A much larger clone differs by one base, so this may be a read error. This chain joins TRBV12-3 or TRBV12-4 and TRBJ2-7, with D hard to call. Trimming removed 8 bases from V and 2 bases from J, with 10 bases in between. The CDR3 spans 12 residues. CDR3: CASCSNPYEQYF. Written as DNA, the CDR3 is TGTGCCAGCTGCTCCAATCCCTACGAGCAGTACTTC.

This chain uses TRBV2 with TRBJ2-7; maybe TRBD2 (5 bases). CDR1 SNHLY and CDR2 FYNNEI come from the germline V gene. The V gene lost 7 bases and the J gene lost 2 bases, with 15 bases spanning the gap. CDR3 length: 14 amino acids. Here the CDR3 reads CASTELGFAYEQYF. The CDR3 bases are TGTGCCAGCACAGAACTAGGATTCGCCTACGAGCAGTACTTC.

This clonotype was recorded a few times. The CDR3 sequence is CASSGHLNTEAFF. The CDR3 DNA is TGTGCCAGTAGTGGACATTTGAACACTGAAGCTTTCTTT. The genes are TRBV19 and TRBJ1-1; a possible D gene is TRBD1 (5 bases). Germline V lookup: CDR1 LNHDA, CDR2 SQIVND (reference sequence). The CDR3 runs to 13 residues. The germline V and J ends were trimmed by 5 bases and 0 bases, with 7 bases remaining between them.

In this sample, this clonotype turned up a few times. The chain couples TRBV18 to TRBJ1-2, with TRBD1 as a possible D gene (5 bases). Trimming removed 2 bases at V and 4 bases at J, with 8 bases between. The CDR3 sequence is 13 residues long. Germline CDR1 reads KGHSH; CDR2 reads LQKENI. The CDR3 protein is CASSPDSVYGYTF. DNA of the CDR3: TGTGCCAGCTCACCAGACAGTGTCTATGGCTACACCTTC.

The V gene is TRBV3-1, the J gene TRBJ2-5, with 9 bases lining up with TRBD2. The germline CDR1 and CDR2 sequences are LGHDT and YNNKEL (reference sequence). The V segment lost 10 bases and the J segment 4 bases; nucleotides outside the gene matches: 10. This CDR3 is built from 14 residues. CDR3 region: CATKAAGGRETQYF. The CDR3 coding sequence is TGTGCCACCAAGGCGGCGGGAGGGCGAGAGACCCAGTACTTC.

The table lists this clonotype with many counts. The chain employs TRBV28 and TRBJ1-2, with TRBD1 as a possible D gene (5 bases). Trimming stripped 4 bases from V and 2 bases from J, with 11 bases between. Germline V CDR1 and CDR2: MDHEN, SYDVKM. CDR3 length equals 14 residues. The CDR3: CASSSLRGNYGYTF. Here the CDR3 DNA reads TGTGCCAGCAGTTCCTTACGGGGCAACTATGGCTACACCTTC.

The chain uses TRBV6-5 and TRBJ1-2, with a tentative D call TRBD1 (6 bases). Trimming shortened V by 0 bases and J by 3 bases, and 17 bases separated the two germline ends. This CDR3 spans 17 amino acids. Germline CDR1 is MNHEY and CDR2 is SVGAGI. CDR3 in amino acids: CASSYSVGQNNYYGYTF. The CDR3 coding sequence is TGTGCCAGCAGTTACTCGGTGGGACAAAATAATTACTATGGCTACACCTTC.

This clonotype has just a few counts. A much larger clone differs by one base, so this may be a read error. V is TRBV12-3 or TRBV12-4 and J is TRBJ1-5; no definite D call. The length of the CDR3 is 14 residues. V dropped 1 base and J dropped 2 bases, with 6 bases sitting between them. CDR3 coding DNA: TGTGCCAGCAGTTTAGAGAGTGGCAATCAGCCCCAGCATTTT. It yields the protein CASSLESGNQPQHF.

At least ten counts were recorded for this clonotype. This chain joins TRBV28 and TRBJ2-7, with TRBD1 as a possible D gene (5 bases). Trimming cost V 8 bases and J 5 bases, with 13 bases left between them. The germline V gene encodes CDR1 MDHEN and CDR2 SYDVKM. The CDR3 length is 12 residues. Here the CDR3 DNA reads TGTGCCAGCCAGGACACCTACCACGAGCAGTACTTC. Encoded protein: CASQDTYHEQYF.

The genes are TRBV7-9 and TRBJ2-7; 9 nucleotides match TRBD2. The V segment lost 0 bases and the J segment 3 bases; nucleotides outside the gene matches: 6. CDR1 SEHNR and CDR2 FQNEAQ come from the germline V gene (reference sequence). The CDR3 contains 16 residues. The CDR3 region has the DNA TGTGCCAGCAGCTTAGCGCTTGCGGGAGGGTTCTACGAGCAGTACTTC. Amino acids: CASSLALAGGFYEQYF.

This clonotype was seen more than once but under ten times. CDR3 sequence reads: CSASPGGQGYNEQFF. The DNA of the CDR3 is TGCAGTGCTAGCCCCGGGGGACAGGGGTACAATGAGCAGTTCTTC. V and J are TRBV20-1 and TRBJ2-1; 10 positions match TRBD1. Trimming took 3 bases from V and 4 from J; bases not matched to a gene: 6. This CDR3 is 15 amino acids long. Germline CDR1 is DFQATT and CDR2 is SNEGSKA (reference sequence).

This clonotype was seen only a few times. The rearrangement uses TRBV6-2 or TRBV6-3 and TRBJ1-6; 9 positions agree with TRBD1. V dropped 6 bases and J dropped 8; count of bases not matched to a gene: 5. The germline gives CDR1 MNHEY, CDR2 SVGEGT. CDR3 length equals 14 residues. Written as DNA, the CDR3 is TGTGCCAGCAGGGCTCGGGACAGGGATTCACCCCTCCACTTT. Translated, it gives CASRARDRDSPLHF.

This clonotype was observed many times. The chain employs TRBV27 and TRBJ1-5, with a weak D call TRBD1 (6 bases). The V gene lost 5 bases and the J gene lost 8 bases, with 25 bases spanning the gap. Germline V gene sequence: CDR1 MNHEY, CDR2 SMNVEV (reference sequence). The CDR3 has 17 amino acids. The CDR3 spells CASSKYPPDSQGEPQHF. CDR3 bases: TGTGCCAGCAGTAAATACCCTCCGGACAGCCAAGGGGAGCCCCAGCATTTT.